This entry features one T cell receptor (beta chain) sequence. In the authors' workflow: As immunoSEQ supplied junction-only sequences (without quality scores), filtering differed. The table came from immunoSEQ multiplex PCR; TCRdb's copy has only in-frame clones and leaves some out. V, J and clone size reflect that table, while D and trimming were determined from the DNA. The sample holds around 500,000 clones, roughly 83% seen once. This record comes from a study of shared clonotypes between healthy human individuals. V dropped 2 bases and J dropped 5; count of bases not matched to a gene: 3. Germline lookup yields CDR1 MGHRA and CDR2 YSYEKL. The CDR3 consists of 15 residues.

The sequenced material came from PBMCs. This receptor was taken from a woman aged 40 to 50 in good health. Some clones in this sample may be carry-over from other donors' samples. The chain combines TRBV4-1 with TRBJ2-1; the match to TRBD2 covers 10 bases. In DNA form, the CDR3 reads TGCGCCAGCAGCCAAAAAGGACTAGCGGACAATGAGCAGTTCTTC. It specifies CASSQKGLADNEQFF.